This is a list of T cell receptor beta chains from one sample in a study of cytotoxic CD8 clonotypes in ibrutinib-treated CLL. Repertoires were generated with immunoSEQ multiplex PCR, while TCRdb's copy carries only in-frame clones and drops some. The profile shows 150,000 to 200,000 clones, around 84% of them singletons. The material was PBMCs, obtained after 12 months of ibrutinib treatment. The source of these receptors is a human donor with chronic lymphocytic leukemia. Both conserved end residues are part of each CDR3. The order of the fields is J gene, D gene, V gene, clone size, CDR3 protein, CDR3 DNA. The D gene is left open where the match is weak. The size entry is marked missing in some rows and otherwise reads once, few, many or a size class.

J gene: TRBJ2-3; D gene: TRBD2; V gene: TRBV7-2; clone size: .; CDR3 protein: CASSLTSGKTDTQYF; CDR3 DNA: TGTGCCAGCAGCCTGACTAGCGGTAAAACAGATACGCAGTATTTT
J gene: TRBJ2-1; D gene: .; V gene: TRBV2; clone size: .; CDR3 protein: CASQGSVEQFF; CDR3 DNA: TGTGCCAGCCAGGGAAGCGTTGAGCAGTTCTTC
J gene: TRBJ1-1; D gene: .; V gene: TRBV18; clone size: .; CDR3 protein: CASSPAGARSGTEAFF; CDR3 DNA: TGTGCCAGCTCACCCGCCGGTGCACGAAGCGGCACTGAAGCTTTCTTT
J gene: TRBJ2-1; D gene: TRBD1; V gene: TRBV11-3; clone size: .; CDR3 protein: CASSLGQGTYNEQFF; CDR3 DNA: TGTGCCAGCAGCTTAGGACAGGGGACCTACAATGAGCAGTTCTTC
J gene: TRBJ2-1; D gene: .; V gene: TRBV28; clone size: .; CDR3 protein: CASTSGSYNEQFF; CDR3 DNA: TGTGCCAGCACTTCGGGCTCCTACAATGAGCAGTTCTTC
J gene: TRBJ2-3; D gene: TRBD2; V gene: TRBV18; clone size: .; CDR3 protein: CASSPVTLGLADTQYF; CDR3 DNA: TGTGCCAGCTCACCAGTTACCCTGGGACTAGCAGATACGCAGTATTTT
J gene: TRBJ2-7; D gene: TRBD1; V gene: TRBV6-5; clone size: once; CDR3 protein: CASRAGTGPYEQYF; CDR3 DNA: TGTGCCAGTCGCGCCGGGACAGGGCCCTACGAGCAGTACTTC
J gene: TRBJ1-1; D gene: .; V gene: TRBV18; clone size: .; CDR3 protein: CASSPGQSEAFF; CDR3 DNA: TGTGCCAGCTCACCGGGACAATCGGAAGCTTTCTTT
J gene: TRBJ2-5; D gene: .; V gene: TRBV10-3; clone size: .; CDR3 protein: CAISAKETQYF; CDR3 DNA: TGTGCCATCAGCGCCAAAGAGACCCAGTACTTC
J gene: TRBJ2-7; D gene: .; V gene: TRBV4-3; clone size: .; CDR3 protein: CASSQGETYEQYF; CDR3 DNA: TGCGCCAGCAGCCAAGGGGAGACCTACGAGCAGTACTTC
J gene: TRBJ2-5; D gene: TRBD2; V gene: TRBV4-1; clone size: .; CDR3 protein: CASSQGGGGETQYF; CDR3 DNA: TGCGCCAGCAGCCAAGGCGGGGGTGGGGAGACCCAGTACTTC
J gene: TRBJ2-7; D gene: .; V gene: TRBV21-1; clone size: .; CDR3 protein: CASSRRQGRKGELAGDIYEQYF; CDR3 DNA: TGTGCCAGCAGCAGAAGACAGGGTAGGAAAGGGGAGCTAGCGGGAGATATCTACGAGCAGTACTTC
J gene: TRBJ1-1; D gene: .; V gene: TRBV2; clone size: .; CDR3 protein: CATRRQTPTEAFF; CDR3 DNA: TGTGCCACCCGAAGACAGACTCCCACTGAAGCTTTCTTT
J gene: TRBJ2-1; D gene: TRBD1; V gene: TRBV15; clone size: once; CDR3 protein: CATSRDGDSLRNNEQFF; CDR3 DNA: TGTGCCACCAGCAGAGATGGGGACAGCCTCCGGAACAATGAGCAGTTCTTC
J gene: TRBJ1-2; D gene: .; V gene: TRBV7-9; clone size: .; CDR3 protein: CASSKGEGRNYGYTF; CDR3 DNA: TGTGCCAGCAGCAAAGGGGAGGGCCGTAACTATGGCTACACCTTC
J gene: TRBJ1-2; D gene: TRBD1; V gene: TRBV11-3; clone size: .; CDR3 protein: CASSGDRGGGYTF; CDR3 DNA: TGTGCCAGCAGCGGGGACAGGGGGGGCGGCTACACCTTC
J gene: TRBJ2-1; D gene: TRBD2; V gene: TRBV5-4; clone size: .; CDR3 protein: CASSISGGAHNEQFF; CDR3 DNA: TGTGCCAGCAGCATTAGCGGGGGGGCCCACAATGAGCAGTTCTTC
J gene: TRBJ2-5; D gene: .; V gene: TRBV11-2; clone size: once; CDR3 protein: CASSTRGGSQETQYF; CDR3 DNA: TGTGCCAGCAGCACGCGAGGGGGATCCCAAGAGACCCAGTACTTC
J gene: TRBJ2-3; D gene: TRBD2; V gene: TRBV7-7; clone size: .; CDR3 protein: CASSPRGGGTDTQYF; CDR3 DNA: TGTGCCAGCAGCCCCCGCGGGGGGGGCACAGATACGCAGTATTTT
J gene: TRBJ2-6; D gene: TRBD1; V gene: TRBV5-1; clone size: .; CDR3 protein: CASSTRTGGRAGANVLTF; CDR3 DNA: TGCGCCAGCAGCACCCGGACAGGGGGCAGGGCTGGGGCCAACGTCCTGACTTTC
J gene: TRBJ2-1; D gene: .; V gene: TRBV29-1; clone size: .; CDR3 protein: CSVEGSYNEQFF; CDR3 DNA: TGCAGCGTTGAGGGCTCCTACAATGAGCAGTTCTTC
J gene: TRBJ1-2; D gene: .; V gene: TRBV9; clone size: few; CDR3 protein: CASSVGQSTTNYGYTF; CDR3 DNA: TGTGCCAGCAGCGTAGGACAGTCTACCACTAACTATGGCTACACCTTC
J gene: TRBJ1-1; D gene: .; V gene: TRBV7-2; clone size: .; CDR3 protein: CASTIGFGRGSGTEAFF; CDR3 DNA: TGTGCCAGCACCATCGGGTTTGGCAGGGGAAGCGGGACTGAAGCTTTCTTT
J gene: TRBJ2-2; D gene: .; V gene: TRBV7-3; clone size: .; CDR3 protein: CASSFGGRTGELFF; CDR3 DNA: TGTGCCAGCAGCTTCGGGGGCCGCACCGGGGAGCTGTTTTTT
J gene: TRBJ2-3; D gene: .; V gene: TRBV2; clone size: .; CDR3 protein: CASSLGGMRADTQYF; CDR3 DNA: TGTGCCAGCAGCTTGGGCGGGATGCGAGCAGATACGCAGTATTTT
J gene: TRBJ1-5; D gene: .; V gene: TRBV6-6; clone size: .; CDR3 protein: CASSYGGRTPQHF; CDR3 DNA: TGTGCCAGCAGTTACGGCGGGCGCACACCCCAGCATTTT
J gene: TRBJ2-7; D gene: TRBD2; V gene: TRBV9; clone size: .; CDR3 protein: CASSVGGDPSEQYF; CDR3 DNA: TGTGCCAGCAGCGTCGGGGGGGATCCTAGCGAGCAGTACTTC
J gene: TRBJ1-5; D gene: .; V gene: TRBV6-5; clone size: .; CDR3 protein: CASSRDPNQPQHF; CDR3 DNA: TGTGCCAGCAGTCGAGACCCTAATCAGCCCCAGCATTTT
J gene: TRBJ1-6; D gene: .; V gene: TRBV27; clone size: .; CDR3 protein: CASSPETGSSPLHF; CDR3 DNA: TGTGCCAGCAGTCCAGAAACAGGGTCCTCACCCCTCCACTTT
J gene: TRBJ2-2; D gene: .; V gene: TRBV6-6; clone size: .; CDR3 protein: CASTRGTGDTGELFF; CDR3 DNA: TGTGCCAGCACCCGGGGCACTGGGGACACCGGGGAGCTGTTTTTT
J gene: TRBJ2-5; D gene: .; V gene: TRBV28; clone size: .; CDR3 protein: CASSPLDVQETQYF; CDR3 DNA: TGTGCCAGCAGTCCCCTGGATGTTCAAGAGACCCAGTACTTC
J gene: TRBJ2-7; D gene: .; V gene: TRBV27; clone size: .; CDR3 protein: CASMLGAGREQYF; CDR3 DNA: TGTGCCAGCATGTTAGGGGCAGGGAGGGAGCAGTACTTC
J gene: TRBJ2-7; D gene: TRBD2; V gene: TRBV7-2; clone size: .; CDR3 protein: CASSLDSGESSYEQYF; CDR3 DNA: TGTGCCAGCAGCTTAGATAGCGGGGAAAGCTCCTACGAGCAGTACTTC
J gene: TRBJ2-7; D gene: TRBD1; V gene: TRBV27; clone size: .; CDR3 protein: CASSFERQGARYEQYF; CDR3 DNA: TGTGCCAGCAGTTTCGAGCGACAGGGGGCGCGTTACGAGCAGTACTTC
J gene: TRBJ1-1; D gene: .; V gene: TRBV19; clone size: medium-sized; CDR3 protein: CASSIKHGAPTEAFF; CDR3 DNA: TGTGCCAGTAGTATAAAGCACGGAGCCCCCACTGAAGCTTTCTTT
J gene: TRBJ1-5; D gene: .; V gene: TRBV19; clone size: .; CDR3 protein: CASSTRDGFRRHF; CDR3 DNA: TGTGCCAGTAGTACCCGGGACGGGTTTCGGCGGCATTTT
J gene: TRBJ1-5; D gene: .; V gene: TRBV7-2; clone size: few; CDR3 protein: CASSSGGLHNQPQHF; CDR3 DNA: TGTGCCAGCAGCTCGGGGGGGCTCCACAATCAGCCCCAGCATTTT
J gene: TRBJ1-5; D gene: .; V gene: TRBV28; clone size: .; CDR3 protein: CASSRGVQPQHF; CDR3 DNA: TGTGCCAGCAGCCGAGGGGTTCAGCCCCAGCATTTT
J gene: TRBJ2-7; D gene: .; V gene: TRBV6-5; clone size: .; CDR3 protein: CASSYSSGRYEQYF; CDR3 DNA: TGTGCCAGCAGTTACTCGTCAGGGCGGTACGAGCAGTACTTC